This T cell receptor beta chain originates from a study of radiotherapy plus CTLA-4 blockade in lung cancer. Trimming cost V 2 bases and J 2 bases, with 10 bases left between them. This CDR3 is 14 amino acids long. Germline V lookup: CDR1 SGHRS, CDR2 YFSETQ. Sequenced by immunoSEQ multiplex PCR; TCRdb stores in-frame clones only, minus some. The table shows tens of thousands of clones, with roughly 80% occurring only once. Source: peripheral blood, taken from a patient treated with radiotherapy plus ipilimumab. The chain couples TRBV5-1 to TRBJ2-5; D remains unclear. The TCR was taken from a human donor with non-small cell lung cancer who had stable disease on radiotherapy plus ipilimumab. The CDR3 DNA follows: TGCGCCAGCAGCTTCAATAGTGAACAAGAGACCCAGTACTTC. Translating gives CASSFNSEQETQYF.